Listed below are T cell receptor beta chains from one sample, sequenced in a study of human T cells and chemical hapten exposure. Via MiXCR, TCRdb re-called the RACE reads, giving one row per CDR3 protein. The table has roughly 110,000 distinct CDR3 sequences, 12% seen once; the top ten hold 1.6%. The sample consisted of whole blood, taken in connection with sensitization to the hapten diphenylcyclopropenone (DPC). Source of these receptors: a woman aged 50 to 60 with alopecia areata. Some clones in this sample may be carry-over from other donors' samples. Both conserved end residues are part of each CDR3. D genes are given only for firm matches. Only part of the rows carry a size: once, few, many, or a class if the clone is expanded.

d_call,v_call,j_call,cdr3_length,clone_size,cdr3_nt,cdr3_aa
NA,TRBV29-1,TRBJ1-1,12,NA,TGCAGCGTTGAAGTAGCTCGGACTGAAGCTTTCTTT,CSVEVARTEAFF
NA,TRBV12-3/TRBV12-4,TRBJ1-1,11,NA,TGTGCCAGCAGTTTTAGGACTGAAGCTTTCTTT,CASSFRTEAFF
TRBD2,TRBV18,TRBJ2-5,14,few,TGTGCCAGCTCACCGGGACTAGCGGCGGTCGACCAGTACTTC,CASSPGLAAVDQYF
NA,TRBV12-3/TRBV12-4,TRBJ1-4,14,few,TGTGCCACCGGGGTTGGGGTAACTAATGAAAAACTGTTTTTT,CATGVGVTNEKLFF
TRBD2,TRBV3-1,TRBJ2-1,18,few,TGTGCCAGCAGCCAGCGCCCCGGACTAGTGATTGGGTACAATGAGCAGTTCTTC,CASSQRPGLVIGYNEQFF
TRBD1,TRBV28,TRBJ2-2,15,NA,TGTGCCAGCAGCCTTCAGGGGGCGGCTTTCGGGGAGCTGTTTTTT,CASSLQGAAFGELFF
NA,TRBV6-2/TRBV6-3,TRBJ2-7,13,NA,TGTGCCAGCAGTTCTAACAATGCCTACGAGCAGTACTTC,CASSSNNAYEQYF
NA,TRBV3-1,TRBJ2-7,13,many,TGTGCCAGCAGCACCTGGACGGACTACGAGCAGTACTTC,CASSTWTDYEQYF
NA,TRBV24-1,TRBJ2-1,13,many,TGTGCCACCAGTGACTCTACAGACAATGAGCAGTTCTTC,CATSDSTDNEQFF
NA,TRBV12-3/TRBV12-4,TRBJ2-3,16,NA,TGTGCCAGCAGTTTGGACCTTCTTACTAGCACAGATACGCAGTATTTT,CASSLDLLTSTDTQYF
NA,TRBV29-1,TRBJ1-2,13,NA,TGCAGCGTTGATGGGGACTTGGGCTATGGCTACACCTTC,CSVDGDLGYGYTF
NA,TRBV20-1,TRBJ2-7,15,NA,TGCAGTGCTCCTAATCTCTTATCGCCTCCCTACGAGCAGTACTTC,CSAPNLLSPPYEQYF
NA,TRBV5-1,TRBJ2-1,13,NA,TGCGCCAGCAGCGGGGGGTACAACAATGAGCAGTTCTTC,CASSGGYNNEQFF
TRBD1,TRBV5-1,TRBJ2-2,15,NA,TGCGCCAGCAGCCGGGGACAGGAATTCCACGGGGAGCTGTTTTTT,CASSRGQEFHGELFF
NA,TRBV7-2,TRBJ1-5,13,few,TGTGCCAGCAGCTCACGGGATCATCAGCCCCAGCATTTT,CASSSRDHQPQHF
NA,TRBV12-3/TRBV12-4,TRBJ1-4,18,many,TGTGCCAGCAGTACAACCGACCGATCGTGGCGGCCCGGAGAGAAACTGTTTTTT,CASSTTDRSWRPGEKLFF
NA,TRBV28,TRBJ2-5,13,NA,TGTGCCACCCAATGGGGGGATCAAGAGACCCAGTACTTC,CATQWGDQETQYF
NA,TRBV27,TRBJ1-6,14,many,TGTGCCAGCAGTTTTGATGGGCCCCAGAGACCCCTCCACTTT,CASSFDGPQRPLHF
NA,TRBV20-1,TRBJ1-2,13,NA,TGCAGTGCCGGACAGAGCCAAAACTATGGCTACACCTTC,CSAGQSQNYGYTF
NA,TRBV11-2,TRBJ2-3,12,few,TGTGCCAGCAGCCGAGACGAGAGTGCGCAGTATTTT,CASSRDESAQYF
NA,TRBV19,TRBJ1-5,14,NA,TGTGCCAGTAGTATGAACGGGGGGCATCAGCCCCAGCATTTT,CASSMNGGHQPQHF
NA,TRBV7-2,TRBJ1-1,14,few,TGTGCCAGCAGCTTTGGGGTCATGAACACTGAAGCTTTCTTT,CASSFGVMNTEAFF
TRBD1,TRBV5-1,TRBJ2-4,15,NA,TGCGCCAGCAGCTTGGTACCGGGACAGCAAAACATTCAGTACTTC,CASSLVPGQQNIQYF
TRBD1,TRBV27,TRBJ1-4,17,NA,TGTGCCAGCAGTTGTCCTACTAACCGGGACAGGGATGAAAAACTGTTTTTT,CASSCPTNRDRDEKLFF
TRBD2,TRBV9,TRBJ2-1,16,NA,TGTGCCAGCAGCGCGCCGACTAGCCCAGCAAGCAATGAGCAGTTCTTC,CASSAPTSPASNEQFF
NA,TRBV5-1,TRBJ2-7,14,many,TGCGCCAGCAGCTTGTCGGGGACCTCCTACGAGCAGTACTTC,CASSLSGTSYEQYF
TRBD2,TRBV20-1,TRBJ2-7,17,NA,TGCAGTGCTAGAGATGTACTACGGCGGGAGGTCTCCTACGAGCAGTACTTC,CSARDVLRREVSYEQYF
NA,TRBV7-2,TRBJ1-1,14,few,TGTGCCAGCAGCTTAGGTCGACTGAACACTGAAGCTTTCTTT,CASSLGRLNTEAFF
TRBD1,TRBV20-1,TRBJ1-5,15,NA,TGCAGCCCCGAGCGGACAGGGATCAGCAATCAGCCCCAGCATTTT,CSPERTGISNQPQHF
NA,TRBV18,TRBJ2-4,19,NA,TGTGCCAGCTCACCACTGGCGCTGACACCCTCAGATACTTTTAACATTCAGTACTTC,CASSPLALTPSDTFNIQYF
NA,TRBV28,TRBJ1-2,13,few,TGTGCCAGCAGTCCGAATCTAAACTATGGCTACACCTTC,CASSPNLNYGYTF